This paragraph covers one TCR beta chain sequence. This sample is drawn from a study of T cell responses to AZD1222 COVID-19 vaccine. Trimming at V came to 8 bases and at J to 6 bases, leaving 5 bases not matched to a gene. The CDR3 extends over 13 amino acids. TCRdb's copy holds only in-frame clones and misses some; the assay was immunoSEQ multiplex PCR. The sample lists tens of thousands of clones, approximately 90% occurring once. The J gene is TRBJ1-5, the V gene TRBV12-3 or TRBV12-4, with 9 positions matching TRBD1. Sequenced material: peripheral blood, taken 28 days after the second AZD1222 dose. The receptor was derived from an adult who received the AZD1222 COVID-19 vaccine. The CDR3 spells CASGDREGQPQHF. The DNA for the CDR3 is TGTGCCAGCGGGGACAGGGAAGGTCAGCCCCAGCATTTT.